Described below is a single T cell receptor (beta chain) sequence and its context. The record originates from a study of CD8 T cells in ankylosing spondylitis. Quantitative 5'-RACE was performed with molecular barcodes, and it yielded the TCR beta libraries. TCRdb re-called the 5' RACE reads with MiXCR, one entry per CDR3 protein. The sample records some 270,000 distinct CDR3 sequences, 15% to 20% being singletons. The CDR3 totals 15 residues. The J segment lost 2 bases and the V segment lost 6 bases, leaving 5 bases of the junction unmatched. The chain joins TRBV12-3 or TRBV12-4 to TRBJ2-1, with TRBD2 matching 9 bases. The TCR originated in a male donor with ankylosing spondylitis or in good health (not recorded which). The sample was blood, either unsorted or a sorted T cell fraction (not recorded which). The CDR3 DNA is TGTGCCAGCAGATTTAGCGGGAGCGCCTACAATGAGCAGTTCTTC. Its translation is CASRFSGSAYNEQFF.